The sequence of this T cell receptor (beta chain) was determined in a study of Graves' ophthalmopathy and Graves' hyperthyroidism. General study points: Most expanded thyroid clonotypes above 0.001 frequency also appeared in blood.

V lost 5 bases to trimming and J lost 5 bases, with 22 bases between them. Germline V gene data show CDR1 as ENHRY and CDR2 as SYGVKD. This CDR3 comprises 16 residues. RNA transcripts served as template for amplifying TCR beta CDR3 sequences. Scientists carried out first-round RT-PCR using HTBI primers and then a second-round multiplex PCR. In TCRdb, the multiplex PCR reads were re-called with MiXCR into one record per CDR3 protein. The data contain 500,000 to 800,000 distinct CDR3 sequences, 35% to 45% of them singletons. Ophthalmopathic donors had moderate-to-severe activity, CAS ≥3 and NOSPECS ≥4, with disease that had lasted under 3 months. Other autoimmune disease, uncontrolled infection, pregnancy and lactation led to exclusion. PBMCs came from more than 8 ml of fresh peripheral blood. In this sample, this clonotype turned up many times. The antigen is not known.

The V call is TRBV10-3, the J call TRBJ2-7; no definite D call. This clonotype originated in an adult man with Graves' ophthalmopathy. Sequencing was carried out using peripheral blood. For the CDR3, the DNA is TGTGCCATCAGTCAATCGTCAAGCCGAGGCCACCACGAGCAGTACTTC. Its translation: CAISQSSSRGHHEQYF.